Presented here are 19 T cell receptor beta chains from one specimen sequenced in a study of blood T cells in healthy people across ages. Together with a sample-barcoded 5' primer, a J-beta primer mix was included in a second PCR lasting about 7 to 12 cycles. In TCRdb, the 5' RACE reads were re-called with MiXCR into one record per CDR3 protein. The top ten hold around 13% of the sample, which has around 850,000 distinct CDR3 sequences, roughly 34% seen once. Sequencing was performed on blood. Receptors originate from a young man in good health.

The CDR3 nucleotides read TGCGCCAGCAGCTTAGAGTCCGGCGGGGGCTGGAGCAATGAGCAGTTCTTC. Translating it yields CASSLESGGGWSNEQFF. The chain is built from TRBV5-1 and TRBJ2-1; weak D call: TRBD2 (7 bases). Germline V lookup: CDR1 SGHRS, CDR2 YFSETQ. V was pared by 2 bases and J by 6 bases, with 21 bases between. This CDR3 region has 17 residues.

This clonotype was found a few times. This sequence joins TRBV7-2 and TRBJ1-2, with D possibly matching TRBD1 (6 bases). Looked up from germline, CDR1 is SGHTA and CDR2 is FQGNSA. CDR3 length: 16 amino acids. Trimming removed 1 base from V and 4 bases from J, with 16 bases in between. The CDR3 region has the DNA TGTGCCAGCAGCTTAGAGGGGAACAGGGACGGCTATGGCTACACCTTC. Amino acid sequence: CASSLEGNRDGYGYTF. The whole variable domain, filled in from reference TRBV7-2 and TRBJ1-2, reads GAGVSQSPSNKVTEKGKDVELRCDPISGHTALYWYRQSLGQGLEFLIYFQGNSAPDKSGLPSDRFSAERTGGSVSTLTIQRTQQEDSAVYLCASSLEGNRDGYGYTFGSGTRLTVV.

This clonotype was seen a handful of times. The genes are TRBV5-1 and TRBJ2-3; D perhaps matches TRBD2 (7 bases). CDR3 length: 15 residues. Trimming took 3 bases from V and 2 from J, leaving 13 bases between them. CDR1 and CDR2 from the germline V gene are SGHRS and YFSETQ. CDR3 region: CASSSRGGATDTQYF. The CDR3 nucleotides read TGCGCCAGCAGCTCCCGTGGGGGGGCCACAGATACGCAGTATTTT.

As to this clonotype: A read error is possible here, since a much larger clone lies one base away. The chain recombines TRBV29-1 with TRBJ2-5; D is unclear. Germline CDR1 is SQVTM and CDR2 is ANQGSEA. This CDR3 region has 11 residues. The germline V and J ends were trimmed by 7 bases and 3 bases, with 9 bases remaining between them. The CDR3 loop reads CSGSKEETQYF. For the CDR3, the DNA is TGCAGCGGTAGTAAAGAAGAGACCCAGTACTTC.

Only a few counts were recorded for this clonotype. The rearrangement uses TRBV6-2 or TRBV6-3 and TRBJ2-3, with unresolved D. The CDR3 sequence is 17 residues long. The germline V and J ends were trimmed by 2 bases and 0 bases, with 15 bases remaining between them. Germline CDR1 reads MNHEY; CDR2 reads SVGEGT. CDR3 DNA: TGTGCCAGCAGTTACCCGGGTAGCCGCCCTAGCACAGATACGCAGTATTTT. Translation: CASSYPGSRPSTDTQYF.

The J gene is TRBJ2-5, the V gene TRBV20-1, with D possibly being TRBD2 (5 bases). Trimming left V 6 bases short and J 0 bases short, with 8 bases between. The CDR3 has 12 residues. CDR1 and CDR2 (germline): DFQATT, SNEGSKA (reference sequence). CDR3 residues: CSARGNQETQYF. The CDR3 DNA reads as TGCAGTGCACGGGGTAACCAAGAGACCCAGTACTTC.

The chain is built from TRBV29-1 and TRBJ1-2; no firm D call. The germline gives CDR1 SQVTM, CDR2 ANQGSEA. The V end lost 0 bases, the J end lost 8 bases, and 13 bases lay between the germline ends. The length of the CDR3 is 13 residues. CDR3 sequence: CSVEDTTGQGYTF. CDR3 DNA: TGCAGCGTTGAAGATACGACCGGCCAGGGCTACACCTTC.

This clonotype was seen a handful of times. The V call is TRBV18, the J call TRBJ1-5; D unresolved. CDR1 and CDR2 from the germline V gene are KGHSH and LQKENI. The CDR3 is made up of 16 amino acids. Trimming cost V 0 bases and J 0 bases, with 9 bases left between them. CDR3 nucleotides: TGTGCCAGCTCACCACCAGAATACAATAGCAATCAGCCCCAGCATTTT. Amino acids: CASSPPEYNSNQPQHF. Full variable domain (outside the CDR3, taken from reference TRBV18 and TRBJ1-5): NAGVMQNPRHLVRRRGQEARLRCSPMKGHSHVYWYRQLPEEGLKFMVYLQKENIIDESGMPKERFSAEFPKEGPSILRIQQVVRGDSAAYFCASSPPEYNSNQPQHFGDGTRLSIL.

The gene calls are TRBV28 and TRBJ2-5; 7 bases fit TRBD1. The trim removed 6 bases at V and 0 bases at J, leaving 7 bases unmatched. Germline CDR1 is MDHEN and CDR2 is SYDVKM. The CDR3 extends over 15 amino acids. Written as DNA, the CDR3 is TGTGCCAGCAGCGTCCTGACAGGGAACCAAGAGACCCAGTACTTC. Residues: CASSVLTGNQETQYF.

The rearrangement joins TRBV5-1 to TRBJ2-1; D not certain. Per germline, CDR1 SGHRS and CDR2 YFSETQ. The CDR3 spans 15 residues. V was trimmed by 4 bases and J by 6 bases, leaving 17 bases between them. The CDR3 region is CASSPNYGPSNEQFF. The CDR3 DNA is TGCGCCAGCAGCCCCAATTATGGCCCATCCAATGAGCAGTTCTTC.

This clonotype was seen only a few times. The CDR3 loop is CSAGDQAQETQYF. The CDR3 nucleotides are TGCAGTGCAGGGGACCAAGCCCAAGAGACCCAGTACTTC. This chain joins TRBV20-1 and TRBJ2-5; D assignment may be TRBD1 or TRBD2 (5 bases each). The CDR3 sequence is 13 residues long. V lost 6 bases and J lost 1, with 12 bases in between. Germline assignment: CDR1 DFQATT and CDR2 SNEGSKA (reference sequence).

J is TRBJ2-2 and V is TRBV9; D ambiguous. Germline V gives CDR1 SGDLS, CDR2 YYNGEE. CDR3 size: 15 residues. V lost 7 bases, J lost 0 bases, and 13 bases lay in between. This CDR3 reads CASSLYRANTGELFF. The CDR3 nucleotides are TGTGCCAGCTCCTTATACCGTGCGAACACCGGGGAGCTGTTTTTT. Supplemented by reference TRBV9 and TRBJ2-2, the full variable domain reads DSGVTQTPKHLITATGQRVTLRCSPRSGDLSVYWYQQSLDQGLQFLIQYYNGEERAKGNILERFSAQQFPDLHSELNLSSLELGDSALYFCASSLYRANTGELFFGEGSRLTVL.

The chain couples TRBV6-2 or TRBV6-3 to TRBJ2-1; 7 bases map to TRBD1. CDR1 MNHEY and CDR2 SVGEGT come from the germline V gene. This CDR3 is built from 14 residues. Trimming took 6 bases from V and 8 from J; bases not matched to a gene: 10. CDR3 DNA: TGTGCCAGCAGACGAGGGGGCGCTTACGATGAGCAGTTCTTC. This translates into CASRRGGAYDEQFF.

About this clonotype: One base away lies a much larger clone, so this may be a sequencing read error. J is TRBJ2-1 and V is TRBV5-1; maybe TRBD2 (5 bases). In germline, CDR1 is SGHRS, CDR2 YFSETQ. This CDR3 has 14 residues. The V and J ends lost 1 base and 10 bases respectively, with 15 bases between them. The CDR3: CASSLSEGYYEQFF. In nucleotides, the CDR3 is TGCGCCAGCAGCTTGTCAGAGGGCTACTACGAGCAGTTCTTC.

V usage is TRBV29-1 and J usage is TRBJ2-1, with D possibly called TRBD1 or TRBD2 (6 bases each). Trimming cost V 7 bases and J 0 bases, with 22 bases left between them. This CDR3 is built from 17 residues. CDR1 is SQVTM and CDR2 is ANQGSEA in the germline V gene. CDR3 nucleotides: TGCAGCGGAGAGGGGGGTTCCGATACGAGCTCCTACAATGAGCAGTTCTTC. Translating it yields CSGEGGSDTSSYNEQFF.

J is TRBJ1-1 and V is TRBV7-2, with a possible D match to TRBD1 (5 bases). Germline CDR1 SGHTA, CDR2 FQGNSA. This CDR3 contains 13 residues. The ends were cut back, 3 bases at V and 4 bases at J, with 9 bases in the middle. The CDR3 spells CASSFRDATEAFF. DNA of the CDR3: TGTGCCAGCAGCTTCAGGGACGCCACTGAAGCTTTCTTT.

This clonotype was counted many times. This rearrangement joins TRBV12-3 or TRBV12-4 to TRBJ2-7; the D gene is possibly TRBD2 (5 bases). Trimming stripped 4 bases from V and 3 bases from J, with 13 bases between. CDR3 length: 14 residues. This chain's CDR3 is CASSWTGGRYEQYF. The CDR3 nucleotides read TGTGCCAGCAGTTGGACCGGAGGTCGCTACGAGCAGTACTTC.

This clonotype was found many times. The CDR3 bases are TGTGCCAGCAGTGAACAGGGTCGAACTGGAAACGAGCAGTACTTC. Translating it yields CASSEQGRTGNEQYF. The chain has TRBV2 and TRBJ2-7, with D tentatively TRBD1 (5 bases). Per germline, CDR1 SNHLY and CDR2 FYNNEI. The CDR3 covers 15 residues. V dropped 2 bases and J dropped 5 bases, with 16 bases sitting between them.

The chain joins TRBV10-3 to TRBJ1-1; D is perhaps TRBD1 (5 bases). Trimming cost V 8 bases and J 3 bases, with 13 bases left between them. The CDR3 consists of 13 residues. Germline-derived CDR1 and CDR2 are ENHRY and SYGVKD. CDR3 coding DNA: TGTGCCATCCAAACAGGTTTGGACACTGAAGCTTTCTTT. It translates to CAIQTGLDTEAFF.